A single sample is the source of the 19 T cell receptor beta chains below, sequenced in a study of cytomegalovirus exposure and HLA in healthy donors. Repertoires were generated with immunoSEQ multiplex PCR, while TCRdb's copy carries only in-frame clones and drops some. Here the sample spans some 79,000 clones, 94% being singletons. Sequencing was done on a sample of PBMCs. These receptors originate from a woman aged 18-29 years in good health and CMV-seropositive.

The chain links TRBV14 to TRBJ1-2; 8 positions match TRBD1. V was clipped by 5 bases and J by 0 bases; unmatched bases: 5. The V gene's germline CDR1 is SGHDN and CDR2 FVKESK. This CDR3 is built from 15 residues. The CDR3 DNA is TGTGCCAGCAGCTATCAGGGGGCGTCTAACTATGGCTACACCTTC. Translation: CASSYQGASNYGYTF.

Regarding this clone: One end of the junction fails to match germline, which may point to a read error. The chain recombines TRBV11-2 with TRBJ2-1, with unresolved D. From germline, CDR1 is SGHAT and CDR2 FQNNGV. The CDR3 is made up of 17 amino acids. The CDR3 spells CASSLTIGSISDNEQFF. The CDR3 DNA reads TGTGCCAGCAGCTTAACTATCGGCTCTATCTCCGACAATGAGCAGTTCTTC.

This clone occurred a few times. The genes are TRBV7-2 and TRBJ2-1; possibly TRBD2 for D (7 bases). Germline V gene lookup returns CDR1 SGHTA and CDR2 FQGNSA. Trimming took 2 bases from V and 4 from J, leaving 12 bases between them. The CDR3 contains 15 residues. The CDR3 nucleotides read TGTGCCAGCAGCTTAAGGGGGGGCCTTTACAATGAGCAGTTCTTC. Translation: CASSLRGGLYNEQFF.

CDR3 region: CASSQDRGRWSFF. CDR3 in DNA: TGCGCCAGCAGCCAAGACAGGGGGCGATGGAGTTTCTTT. The V and J genes are TRBV4-1 and TRBJ1-1, with 8 bases lining up with TRBD1. Germline V CDR1 and CDR2: MGHRA, YSYEKL. V shed 0 bases, J shed 13 bases, and the junction held 7 bases outside the gene matches. The length of the CDR3 is 13 residues.

The rearrangement joins TRBV5-1 to TRBJ1-1, with D maybe TRBD1 (6 bases). The CDR3 loop spans 13 amino acids. From germline, CDR1 is SGHRS and CDR2 YFSETQ. V was cut by 7 bases and J by 4 bases, with 14 bases left in between. Here the CDR3 reads CASRPGGLTEAFF. The DNA of the CDR3 is TGCGCCAGCCGTCCGGGGGGGCTCACTGAAGCTTTCTTT.

A single count supports this clone. The gene calls are TRBV27 and TRBJ2-4; D possibly corresponds to TRBD2 (5 bases). The CDR3 sequence is 16 residues long. Germline CDR1 is MNHEY and CDR2 is SMNVEV (reference sequence). V was trimmed by 4 bases and J by 0 bases, leaving 13 bases between them. CDR3 DNA sequence: TGTGCCAGCAGTTGGACCATGGACTTAGCCAAAAACATTCAGTACTTC. Amino acids: CASSWTMDLAKNIQYF.

This rearrangement joins TRBV18 to TRBJ1-3; possibly TRBD1 for D (6 bases). The ends were cut back, 3 bases at V and 0 bases at J, with 12 bases in the middle. This CDR3 has 16 residues. The germline CDR1 and CDR2 sequences are KGHSH and LQKENI. The CDR3 reads CASSPRTANSGNTIYF. CDR3 nucleotides: TGTGCCAGCTCACCCAGGACAGCCAACTCTGGAAACACCATATATTTT.

The genes are TRBV6-6 and TRBJ1-2, with D hard to call. This CDR3 contains 15 residues. The germline V gene has CDR1 MNHNY and CDR2 SVGAGI (reference sequence). V was pared by 0 bases and J by 5 bases, with 13 bases between. The CDR3 protein is CASSYSAGSPYGYTF. The CDR3 bases are TGTGCCAGCAGTTACTCAGCGGGCAGTCCTTATGGCTACACCTTC.

In regard to this clone: A junction end diverges from the germline sequence, so it may reflect a read error. The chain combines TRBV7-2 with TRBJ2-3; 8 bases are a match to TRBD2. CDR1 is SGHTA, CDR2 FQGNSA, per germline. CDR3 length equals 15 residues. CDR3 coding DNA: TGTGCCAGCAGCTACCGGGGGGGCTACACAGATACTCAGTATTTT. Protein product: CASSYRGGYTDTQYF.

J is TRBJ2-4 and V is TRBV4-2; 11 nucleotides align to TRBD2. V trimming: 3 bases; J trimming: 9 bases; junction bases outside the gene matches: 10. Germline V gene sequence: CDR1 LGHNA, CDR2 YNFKEQ. The CDR3 spans 16 residues. CDR3 amino acids: CASSQDSGGAWTIQYF. The CDR3 coding sequence is TGTGCCAGCAGCCAGGATAGCGGGGGGGCCTGGACCATTCAGTACTTC.

The gene calls are TRBV6-5 and TRBJ2-7; 8 bases are a match to TRBD2. Looked up from germline, CDR1 is MNHEY and CDR2 is SVGAGI. This CDR3 has 15 residues. J gave up 0 bases and V 6 bases, and 7 bases lay outside the gene matches. The CDR3 nucleotides are TGTGCCAGCAGCCCACTCAGCGGGAGCTCCTACGAGCAGTACTTC. Translation gives CASSPLSGSSYEQYF.

This chain uses TRBV7-2 with TRBJ2-7; 9 bases line up with TRBD2. Germline CDR1 and CDR2: SGHTA and FQGNSA. With 7 bases clipped from V and 4 bases from J, the junction kept 8 bases outside the gene matches. The CDR3 totals 14 residues. CDR3 nucleotides: TGTGCCAGCACCCCCGCTAGCGGGGTTTACGAGCAGTACTTC. It yields the protein CASTPASGVYEQYF. The whole variable domain, filled in from reference TRBV7-2 and TRBJ2-7, reads GAGVSQSPSNKVTEKGKDVELRCDPISGHTALYWYRQSLGQGLEFLIYFQGNSAPDKSGLPSDRFSAERTGGSVSTLTIQRTQQEDSAVYLCASTPASGVYEQYFGPGTRLTVT.

Here the CDR3 reads CASSPPRGSTGELFF. The CDR3 region has the DNA TGTGCCAGCAGTCCTCCCAGGGGTAGCACCGGGGAGCTGTTTTTT. The chain couples TRBV28 to TRBJ2-2; TRBD1 might be the D (6 bases). The CDR3 has 15 amino acids. The V end lost 5 bases, the J end lost 4 bases, and 14 bases lay between the germline ends. Germline V gives CDR1 MDHEN, CDR2 SYDVKM.

The CDR3 loop is CASSQDPRAGYGEAFF. CDR3 coding DNA: TGTGCCAGCAGCCAAGATCCGAGGGCGGGGTACGGTGAAGCTTTCTTT. This chain links TRBV4-2 with TRBJ1-1; unclear D gene. V shed 0 bases and J shed 7 bases, with 18 bases lying between them. Per the germline V gene, CDR1 is LGHNA and CDR2 is YNFKEQ. The CDR3 is 16 amino acids.

V and J are TRBV6-6 and TRBJ1-1; D unclear. V was trimmed by 7 bases and J by 8 bases, leaving 23 bases between them. This CDR3 region has 15 residues. CDR1 MNHNY and CDR2 SVGAGI come from the germline V gene (reference sequence). The CDR3 DNA sequence: TGTGCCAGCACCCTTACGGCGGCCCAAATCGAGGAAGCTTTCTTT. Translating gives CASTLTAAQIEEAFF.

The chain joins TRBV11-2 to TRBJ2-2; tentatively, D is TRBD2 (5 bases). The germline V gene encodes CDR1 SGHAT and CDR2 FQNNGV. Trimming took off 4 bases at V and 6 bases at J, with 9 bases between the two ends. CDR3 length: 13 amino acids. The CDR3 loop reads CASSSDSAGELFF. CDR3 DNA: TGTGCCAGCAGCTCGGACTCGGCCGGGGAGCTGTTTTTT.

The V call is TRBV6-6, the J call TRBJ1-2, with D hard to call. V lost 0 bases and J lost 3, with 8 bases in between. Germline V gives CDR1 MNHNY, CDR2 SVGAGI (reference sequence). CDR3 length equals 14 residues. CDR3 residues: CASSYSGSYYGYTF. Written as DNA, the CDR3 is TGTGCCAGCAGTTACTCGGGGAGCTACTATGGCTACACCTTC.

The genes are TRBV7-9 and TRBJ1-2; D ambiguous. Germline V lookup: CDR1 SEHNR, CDR2 FQNEAQ (reference sequence). V was pared by 2 bases and J by 8 bases, with 18 bases between. This CDR3 region has 15 residues. The CDR3 coding sequence is TGTGCCAGCAGCTTACCTCAGGCAGCCCGGGGAGGCTACACCTTC. Its protein is CASSLPQAARGGYTF. The full variable domain, completed using reference TRBV7-9 and TRBJ1-2, is DTGVSQNPRHKITKRGQNVTFRCDPISEHNRLYWYRQTLGQGPEFLTYFQNEAQLEKSRLLSDRFSAERPKGSFSTLEIQRTEQGDSAMYLCASSLPQAARGGYTFGSGTRLTVV.

The genes are TRBV5-1 and TRBJ1-4; 7 nucleotides match TRBD1. The CDR3 is made up of 15 amino acids. Losses at the gene ends were 0 bases for V and 7 bases for J; bases not matched to a gene: 6. Germline-derived CDR1 and CDR2 are SGHRS and YFSETQ. CDR3: CASSLGQGQSEKLFF. Written as DNA, the CDR3 is TGCGCCAGCAGCTTGGGACAGGGCCAGAGTGAAAAACTGTTTTTT.